This T cell receptor (beta chain) emerged from a study of blood T cell repertoires in COVID-19. Study background: From the United States, Italy and Spain came samples of acute and convalescent COVID-19.

The study assigned cohorts using participant-reported clinical history. The CDR3 extends over 15 amino acids. V was trimmed by 0 bases and J by 1 base, leaving 8 bases between them. CDR1 is SGHNT, CDR2 YYREEE, per germline (reference sequence). Per the study methods: Amplification from reference gene primers served as the basis for estimated nucleated cell counts. Data came from immunoSEQ multiplex PCR; TCRdb stores just in-frame clones and leaves some out. D and trimming were read from the DNA, whereas the V and J calls and clone size are those reported in that table. The top ten hold 3% to 4.5% of the sample, which has approximately 65,000 clones, roughly 80% seen once. This clone occurred a few times.

The clonotype comes from a woman aged 40 to 49 with acute COVID-19. Sequenced sample: PBMCs or T cells enriched from blood (not recorded which). The chain couples TRBV5-4 to TRBJ1-3; D not resolved. The CDR3 DNA is TGTGCCAGCAGCTTGGTTGCAGGTTCTGGAAACACCATATATTTT. It is translated as CASSLVAGSGNTIYF.